Shown below are 28 T cell receptor beta chains from a single sample sequenced in a study of CD8 T cells in Susac syndrome. The RNA, roughly 0.5 to 1 ug, was put through reverse transcription using random hexamers. Each CDR3 protein is one row after TCRdb ran MiXCR on the immunoSEQ multiplex PCR reads. The sample gives roughly 150,000 distinct CDR3 sequences, approximately 93% of which show up once; more than 0.2% is in the top ten. Sequences were obtained from CD8+ T cells from PBMCs. The receptors come from a human donor with multiple sclerosis.

The V and J genes are TRBV6-2 or TRBV6-3 and TRBJ2-5; 8 bases match TRBD1. CDR1 and CDR2 from the germline V gene are MNHEY and SVGEGT. The CDR3 length is 15 residues. V shed 6 bases and J 3 bases; nucleotides not matched to a gene: 9. Written as DNA, the CDR3 is TGTGCCAGCAGCCCACTACGGACAGGGAAAGAGACCCAGTACTTC. Translating gives CASSPLRTGKETQYF.

V and J are TRBV12-3 or TRBV12-4 and TRBJ2-5; D is perhaps TRBD2 (5 bases). V shed 5 bases and J shed 1 base, with 20 bases lying between them. The CDR3 has 17 residues. Here the CDR3 reads CASSHPRGGELQETQYF. DNA of the CDR3: TGTGCCAGCAGTCACCCTCGGGGTGGGGAACTCCAAGAGACCCAGTACTTC.

Only one count was recorded for this clonotype. V and J are TRBV9 and TRBJ2-2; TRBD2 matches 8 bases. The CDR3 is 17 residues long. CDR1 is SGDLS, CDR2 YYNGEE, per germline. V dropped 3 bases and J dropped 0; count of bases not matched to a gene: 7. Written as DNA, the CDR3 is TGTGCCAGCAGCGGCCCCGGAGCGGGGGCGAACACCGGGGAGCTGTTTTTT. Its protein product is CASSGPGAGANTGELFF.

The chain recombines TRBV6-6 with TRBJ1-1; D is undetermined. The germline V and J ends were trimmed by 5 bases and 1 base, with 11 bases remaining between them. The germline CDR1 and CDR2 sequences are MNHNY and SVGAGI (reference sequence). The CDR3 consists of 14 residues. CDR3 nucleotide sequence: TGTGCCAGCAGTGCCCGGGAGGGGAACACTGAAGCTTTCTTT. It codes for CASSAREGNTEAFF.

The rearrangement uses TRBV28 and TRBJ2-1; no clear D gene. The CDR3 has 13 amino acids. The germline CDR1 and CDR2 sequences are MDHEN and SYDVKM. Deletions cut 4 bases from V and 7 bases from J, with 11 bases between. The CDR3 DNA reads as TGTGCCAGCAGTTCCTTGTTGGAGAATGAGCAGTTCTTC. It codes for CASSSLLENEQFF.

This clonotype was picked up one time. V and J are TRBV13 and TRBJ1-1, with D possibly matching TRBD1 (5 bases). The CDR3 has 13 residues. V gave up 0 bases and J gave up 9 bases, with 11 bases separating them. Germline V CDR1 and CDR2: PRHDT, FYEKMQ (reference sequence). Here the CDR3 DNA reads TGTGCCAGCAGCTTAGGCAGGAAGGGGAAAGCTTTCTTT. Its protein is CASSLGRKGKAFF.

CDR3 residues: CSARETGNEETQYF. CDR3 nucleotides: TGCAGTGCTAGAGAGACAGGGAACGAAGAGACCCAGTACTTC. The rearrangement links TRBV20-1 to TRBJ2-5, with 7 bases identical to TRBD1. The CDR3 is 14 residues long. V shed 0 bases, J shed 3 bases, and the junction held 4 bases outside the gene matches. CDR1 and CDR2 (germline): DFQATT, SNEGSKA (reference sequence).

CDR3 region: CASSLVFNDPLNTEAFF. The CDR3 nucleotides read TGTGCCAGCAGTTTAGTCTTTAACGACCCGTTGAACACTGAAGCTTTCTTT. The gene calls are TRBV12-3 or TRBV12-4 and TRBJ1-1; D is unclear. V dropped 1 base and J dropped 0 bases, with 15 bases sitting between them. This CDR3 has 17 amino acids.

This rearrangement joins TRBV2 to TRBJ2-1; D uncertain. The germline CDR1 and CDR2 sequences are SNHLY and FYNNEI. There are 13 residues in the CDR3. With 8 bases removed from V and 7 bases from J, the gap between germline ends came to 15 bases. This CDR3 reads CASFTGWVNEQFF. The CDR3 nucleotides are TGTGCCAGCTTTACCGGCTGGGTGAATGAGCAGTTCTTC.

The chain employs TRBV5-1 and TRBJ2-7; 7 bases map to TRBD1. The CDR3 has 15 residues. Germline V gene data show CDR1 as SGHRS and CDR2 as YFSETQ. Germline trimming cut 4 bases from V and 0 bases from J; bases unmatched to any gene: 7. CDR3 sequence reads: CASSLPTGPSYEQYF. As DNA, the CDR3 is TGCGCCAGCAGCCTTCCGACAGGGCCCTCCTACGAGCAGTACTTC.

This clonotype has only one observation. The V gene is TRBV9, the J gene TRBJ2-2; 7 bases are shared with TRBD1. The CDR3 has 15 residues. Germline V gene data show CDR1 as SGDLS and CDR2 as YYNGEE. V was clipped by 3 bases and J by 1 base; unmatched bases: 3. Here the CDR3 DNA reads TGTGCCAGCAGCGAGGGACAGCGGAACACCGGGGAGCTGTTTTTT. It yields the protein CASSEGQRNTGELFF.

This chain uses TRBV9 with TRBJ1-2; D uncertain. Per germline, CDR1 SGDLS and CDR2 YYNGEE. This CDR3 comprises 12 residues. With 6 bases removed from V and 4 bases from J, the gap between germline ends came to 10 bases. CDR3 region: CASNLPPYGYTF. The DNA of the CDR3 is TGTGCCAGCAACTTGCCCCCCTATGGCTACACCTTC.

The chain links TRBV30 to TRBJ2-1; TRBD2 agrees at 7 bases. This CDR3 comprises 13 residues. The V and J ends lost 4 bases and 8 bases, in that order; junction bases with no gene match: 8. Germline loops: CDR1 GTSNPN, CDR2 SVGIG (reference sequence). CDR3 coding DNA: TGTGCCTGGACCCTGGGAGGGGCCCATGAGCAGTTCTTC. It is translated as CAWTLGGAHEQFF.

The chain has TRBV7-2 and TRBJ2-3; the match to TRBD2 covers 9 bases. V shed 0 bases, J shed 4 bases, and the junction held 8 bases outside the gene matches. The CDR3 consists of 17 residues. CDR1 and CDR2 (germline): SGHTA, FQGNSA. The chain's CDR3 is CASSLAASGGWADTQYF. The CDR3 DNA reads TGTGCCAGCAGCTTAGCGGCGAGCGGGGGGTGGGCAGATACGCAGTATTTT.

With regard to this clonotype: Sequence at one end of the junction differs from germline and may be a read error. The chain carries TRBV29-1 and TRBJ1-2, with unresolved D. There are 9 residues in the CDR3. Germline assignment: CDR1 SQVTM and CDR2 ANQGSEA. CDR3 coding DNA: TGCAGCGTTGAAGGTGGCCGGGTCTTC. Translating it yields CSVEGGRVF.

The chain recombines TRBV29-1 with TRBJ2-1; D not certain. The germline gives CDR1 SQVTM, CDR2 ANQGSEA. There are 15 residues in the CDR3. V lost 3 bases and J lost 0, with 12 bases in between. The CDR3 sequence is CSVDGRRSSYNEQFF. The CDR3 DNA reads as TGCAGCGTTGATGGTCGCCGGAGCTCCTACAATGAGCAGTTCTTC.

The V gene is TRBV15, the J gene TRBJ2-3, with D hard to call. From germline, CDR1 is LNHNV and CDR2 YYDKDF (reference sequence). V lost 0 bases to trimming and J lost 6 bases, with 7 bases between them. The length of the CDR3 is 13 residues. The CDR3 loop reads CATSRDRWDTQYF. In DNA form, the CDR3 reads TGTGCCACCAGCAGAGATCGGTGGGATACGCAGTATTTT.

The V call is TRBV5-6, the J call TRBJ2-3; D gene unclear. The CDR3 totals 18 residues. The ends were cut back, 3 bases at V and 5 bases at J, with 25 bases in the middle. Germline loops: CDR1 SGHDT, CDR2 YYEEEE. The CDR3 bases are TGTGCCAGCAGCTCATACAGATCGCCCTTTGAAAATGGAGATACGCAGTATTTT. It encodes CASSSYRSPFENGDTQYF.

The CDR3 nucleotides read TGTGCCAGCAGTTCTAGCGGGGCTGGAAATGAGCAGTTCTTC. Amino acids: CASSSSGAGNEQFF. The chain is built from TRBV7-6 and TRBJ2-1; TRBD2 aligns across 9 bases. Germline V gene sequence: CDR1 SGHVS, CDR2 FNYEAQ. This CDR3 has 14 amino acids. V was pared by 6 bases and J by 7 bases, with 7 bases of the junction left unmatched.

The CDR3 DNA is TGTGCCAGCAGTGGGGGGGGCAGCTCCTACAATGAGCAGTTCTTC. It is translated as CASSGGGSSYNEQFF. The chain recombines TRBV28 with TRBJ2-1, with TRBD2 as a possible D gene (7 bases). The V gene's germline CDR1 is MDHEN and CDR2 SYDVKM. The CDR3 is made up of 15 amino acids. Trimming took 5 bases from V and 0 from J, leaving 11 bases between them.

CDR3 sequence: CATSSSLQGPGEQYF. In nucleotides, the CDR3 is TGTGCCACCAGCAGCAGCTTACAGGGCCCGGGCGAGCAGTACTTC. The chain recombines TRBV15 with TRBJ2-7; TRBD1 might be the D (6 bases). Germline loops: CDR1 LNHNV, CDR2 YYDKDF (reference sequence). Trimming left V 3 bases short and J 6 bases short, with 18 bases between. CDR3 length equals 15 residues.

This chain joins TRBV9 and TRBJ2-5; no definite D call. The CDR3 has 13 amino acids. The ends were cut back, 2 bases at V and 0 bases at J, with 5 bases in the middle. The germline CDR1 and CDR2 sequences are SGDLS and YYNGEE. CDR3 sequence: CASSVSNQETQYF. The CDR3 nucleotides read TGTGCCAGCAGCGTCTCTAACCAAGAGACCCAGTACTTC.

The CDR3 region is CASTARAGGYGYTF. The CDR3 coding sequence is TGTGCCAGCACCGCCAGGGCCGGTGGCTATGGCTACACCTTC. The chain carries TRBV3-1 and TRBJ1-2; D is possibly TRBD1 (5 bases). The CDR3 length is 14 residues. V lost 7 bases and J lost 4, with 16 bases in between. Germline-derived CDR1 and CDR2 are LGHDT and YNNKEL (reference sequence). Complete variable domain (other parts from reference TRBV3-1 and TRBJ1-2): DTAVSQTPKYLVTQMGNDKSIKCEQNLGHDTMYWYKQDSKKFLKIMFSYNNKELIINETVPNRFSPKSPDKAHLNLHINSLELGDSAVYFCASTARAGGYGYTFGSGTRLTVV.

This rearrangement joins TRBV20-1 to TRBJ2-3; 11 bases are shared with TRBD2. Germline lookup yields CDR1 DFQATT and CDR2 SNEGSKA (reference sequence). J lost 6 bases, V lost 4 bases, and 9 bases had no gene match. This CDR3 contains 15 residues. The CDR3, as DNA: TGCAGTGCTAAGGACGGGTCTAGCGGGGGGGATACGCAGTATTTT. Protein sequence: CSAKDGSSGGDTQYF.

J is TRBJ1-2 and V is TRBV30; no reliable D call. In germline, CDR1 is GTSNPN, CDR2 SVGIG (reference sequence). Trimming removed 5 bases from V and 7 bases from J, with 11 bases in between. The CDR3 extends over 11 amino acids. CDR3 nucleotides: TGTGCCTGGGCATCGGGTCCTGGCTACACCTTC. Encoded protein: CAWASGPGYTF.

The gene calls are TRBV10-3 and TRBJ1-1, with D hard to call. Trimming shortened V by 0 bases and J by 1 base, and 9 bases separated the two germline ends. The CDR3 sequence is 15 residues long. Germline assignment: CDR1 ENHRY and CDR2 SYGVKD. This chain's CDR3 is CAISESALANTEAFF. CDR3 sequence (DNA): TGTGCCATCAGTGAGTCGGCCTTAGCGAACACTGAAGCTTTCTTT.

The genes are TRBV5-6 and TRBJ1-1; a possible D gene is TRBD1 (6 bases). Per germline, CDR1 SGHDT and CDR2 YYEEEE. The CDR3 spans 14 residues. The V end was cut by 3 bases, the J end by 0 bases, with 9 bases between. CDR3: CASSSGHLNTEAFF. Written as DNA, the CDR3 is TGTGCCAGCAGCTCGGGACACCTGAACACTGAAGCTTTCTTT.

With respect to this clonotype: The junction and the germline gene differ at one end; a read error may be behind it. The gene calls are TRBV6-5 and TRBJ2-7; no reliable D call. CDR3 length: 10 amino acids. Germline assignment: CDR1 MNHEY and CDR2 SVGAGI. For the CDR3, the DNA is TGTGCCAGCAGCACCGCGCTACCCATCTTC. This translates into CASSTALPIF.